The 15 T cell receptor beta chains given below trace back to one sample, sequenced in a study of CD8+CD57+ T cells in acquired aplastic anemia. TCR beta VDJ and CDR3 profiling used genomic DNA as template. One entry per CDR3 protein, called by TCRdb with MiXCR from the reads. The data show under 40,000 distinct CDR3 sequences, with more than 75% seen just once and 22% held by the top ten. Sequencing was carried out using sorted CD4+, CD8+, or CD8+CD57+ T cells (not recorded which) from PBMCs. The receptors derive from a human donor in good health, serving as a control.

The V call is TRBV2, the J call TRBJ1-5, with 8 positions matching TRBD1. The V segment lost 4 bases and the J segment 4 bases; nucleotides outside the gene matches: 3. This CDR3 spans 14 amino acids. Germline-derived CDR1 and CDR2 are SNHLY and FYNNEI. This CDR3 is CASSGQGWNQPQHF. As DNA, the CDR3 is TGTGCCAGCAGTGGACAGGGGTGGAATCAGCCCCAGCATTTT. Complete variable domain (other parts from reference TRBV2 and TRBJ1-5): EPEVTQTPSHQVTQMGQEVILRCVPISNHLYFYWYRQILGQKVEFLVSFYNNEISEKSEIFDDQFSVERPDGSNFTLKIRSTKLEDSAMYFCASSGQGWNQPQHFGDGTRLSIL.

This clonotype appeared once. This chain connects TRBV7-2 to TRBJ2-3; maybe TRBD2 (6 bases). The CDR3 loop spans 17 amino acids. CDR1 is SGHTA, CDR2 FQGNSA, per germline. Trimming took 0 bases from V and 2 from J, leaving 15 bases between them. The CDR3 region is CASSLALAAGLTDTQYF. The CDR3 nucleotides are TGTGCCAGCAGCTTAGCGTTGGCGGCGGGACTCACAGATACGCAGTATTTT.

The chain joins TRBV7-2 to TRBJ2-3, with D perhaps matching TRBD1 (6 bases). The CDR3 totals 12 residues. V shed 3 bases and J shed 8 bases, with 9 bases lying between them. Looked up from germline, CDR1 is SGHTA and CDR2 is FQGNSA. In nucleotides, the CDR3 is TGTGCCAGCAGCTTGAAAGGGGGTACGCAGTATTTT. Translating gives CASSLKGGTQYF. Full variable domain (remainder filled in from reference TRBV7-2 and TRBJ2-3): GAGVSQSPSNKVTEKGKDVELRCDPISGHTALYWYRQSLGQGLEFLIYFQGNSAPDKSGLPSDRFSAERTGGSVSTLTIQRTQQEDSAVYLCASSLKGGTQYFGPGTRLTVL.

The chain has TRBV29-1 and TRBJ2-5, with D uncertain. Trimming removed 6 bases at V and 4 bases at J, with 15 bases between. Germline loops: CDR1 SQVTM, CDR2 ANQGSEA. The CDR3 spans 13 residues. As DNA, the CDR3 is TGCAGCGTCCCCGACCCACGGACAGAGACCCAGTACTTC. Translating gives CSVPDPRTETQYF.

This clonotype was seen a handful of times. The rearrangement joins TRBV10-1 to TRBJ1-4; a weak D match, TRBD1 (6 bases). The CDR3 length is 12 residues. V lost 1 base to trimming and J lost 13 bases, with 10 bases between them. Germline CDR1 is WNHNN and CDR2 is SYGVQD (reference sequence). CDR3 coding DNA: TGCGCCAGCAGTGAGTGGACAGAAGGACTGTTTTTT. Protein sequence: CASSEWTEGLFF.

The chain has TRBV4-1 and TRBJ2-7, with D maybe TRBD1 (8 bases). Trimming removed 6 bases at V and 7 bases at J, with 19 bases between. The CDR3 consists of 14 residues. The germline CDR1 and CDR2 sequences are MGHRA and YSYEKL. The CDR3 DNA is TGCGCCAGCAGGACAGCGGACAGGGAGGGGGAGCAGTACTTC. It is translated as CASRTADREGEQYF.

This clonotype was counted once. At one of its ends the junction is not consistent with the germline gene, which may arise from a read error. This sequence joins TRBV7-8 and TRBJ1-6; 11 bases agree with TRBD1. The CDR3 length is 16 residues. CDR1 is SGHVS and CDR2 is FQNEAQ in the germline V gene. The CDR3 is CASSLVVWGQGVRLHF. Here the CDR3 DNA reads TGTGCCAGCAGTTTAGTGGTGTGGGGACAGGGGGTTCGCCTCCACTTT.

This clonotype was detected a few times. The V call is TRBV19, the J call TRBJ2-7; no definite D call. Trimming stripped 4 bases from V and 2 bases from J, with 9 bases between. CDR1 is LNHDA, CDR2 SQIVND, per germline (reference sequence). This CDR3 has 13 residues. The CDR3 DNA reads as TGTGCCAGTAGTAGTCACAGAACCTACGAGCAGTACTTC. The encoded protein is CASSSHRTYEQYF.

The chain is built from TRBV20-1 and TRBJ1-4; 11 bases map to TRBD1. Germline V gives CDR1 DFQATT, CDR2 SNEGSKA (reference sequence). CDR3 length: 12 amino acids. CDR3 in amino acids: CSPGQGGEKLFF. The CDR3 nucleotides are TGCAGCCCGGGACAGGGGGGAGAAAAACTGTTTTTT.

This chain links TRBV5-1 with TRBJ1-6; D may be TRBD1 (6 bases). CDR3 length equals 16 residues. V was trimmed by 0 bases and J by 9 bases, leaving 16 bases between them. Germline V gene data show CDR1 as SGHRS and CDR2 as YFSETQ. The CDR3 is CASSLADRSIGSPLHF. For the CDR3, the DNA is TGCGCCAGCAGCTTGGCTGACAGGTCCATTGGTTCACCCCTCCACTTT.

The rearrangement uses TRBV20-1 and TRBJ1-3, with 7 bases aligning to TRBD1. The germline V gene has CDR1 DFQATT and CDR2 SNEGSKA (reference sequence). There are 13 residues in the CDR3. The trim removed 5 bases at V and 3 bases at J, leaving 4 bases unmatched. CDR3 in amino acids: CSASTGVGNTIYF. In DNA, the CDR3 is TGCAGTGCTTCAACAGGGGTTGGAAACACCATATATTTT.

The rearrangement links TRBV20-1 to TRBJ1-1; maybe TRBD1 (6 bases). Trimming removed 2 bases from V and 1 base from J, with 8 bases in between. The CDR3 runs 13 residues. The germline V gene has CDR1 DFQATT and CDR2 SNEGSKA (reference sequence). CDR3 in amino acids: CSARRGSNTEAFF. The CDR3 DNA reads as TGCAGTGCTAGAAGGGGGTCGAACACTGAAGCTTTCTTT.

The CDR3 nucleotides read TGTGCCATCAGTGAGTCGGGAACAGTACCCACCTACGAGCAGTACTTC. Translating it yields CAISESGTVPTYEQYF. This rearrangement joins TRBV10-3 to TRBJ2-7, with D uncertain. The CDR3 is made up of 16 amino acids. Trimming took off 0 bases at V and 2 bases at J, with 14 bases between the two ends. From germline, CDR1 is ENHRY and CDR2 SYGVKD.

This clonotype was observed a handful of times. This rearrangement joins TRBV10-3 to TRBJ2-3, with D hard to call. Trimming cost V 5 bases and J 6 bases, with 6 bases left between them. The CDR3 consists of 11 residues. Germline loops: CDR1 ENHRY, CDR2 SYGVKD. The CDR3 reads CAISRADTQYF. In DNA form, the CDR3 reads TGTGCCATCAGTCGCGCGGATACGCAGTATTTT.

The sample holds a few counts of this clonotype. The rearrangement links TRBV10-1 to TRBJ1-6; 9 bases match TRBD1. CDR1 is WNHNN and CDR2 is SYGVQD in the germline V gene (reference sequence). The V and J ends lost 10 bases and 10 bases, in that order; junction bases with no gene match: 14. There are 15 residues in the CDR3. The CDR3 nucleotides are TGCGCCAAGACCGGGACAGGGACAGTCGGATCACCCCTCCACTTT. Encoded protein: CAKTGTGTVGSPLHF.